The 25 T cell receptor beta chains given below trace back to one sample, sequenced in a study of T cell responses to AZD1222 COVID-19 vaccine. The table came from immunoSEQ multiplex PCR; TCRdb's copy has only in-frame clones and leaves some out. The sample has 150,000 to 200,000 clones; about 92% are singletons. The sequenced sample was peripheral blood, obtained on day 0 of AZD1222 vaccination. These TCRs come from an adult in good health.

V gene TRBV11-2 combines with J gene TRBJ2-7; TRBD1 matches at 7 bases. The CDR3 consists of 15 residues. After removal of 2 bases from V and 6 bases from J, the junction contained 10 bases not matched to a gene. The germline V gene encodes CDR1 SGHAT and CDR2 FQNNGV. The chain's CDR3 is CASSLNRQGVGEQYF. Here the CDR3 DNA reads TGTGCCAGCAGCTTAAATAGACAGGGTGTAGGCGAGCAGTACTTC. Based on the CDR3 plus reference TRBV11-2 and TRBJ2-7, the full variable domain is EAGVAQSPRYKIIEKRQSVAFWCNPISGHATLYWYQQILGQGPKLLIQFQNNGVVDDSQLPKDRFSAERLKGVDSTLKIQPAKLEDSAVYLCASSLNRQGVGEQYFGPGTRLTVT.

This CDR3 reads CASSFAGGSQPQHF. In DNA form, the CDR3 reads TGTGCCAGCAGCTTTGCAGGGGGCAGTCAGCCCCAGCATTTT. This sequence joins TRBV5-6 and TRBJ1-5; TRBD1 matches 8 bases. The CDR3 contains 14 residues. CDR1 is SGHDT, CDR2 YYEEEE, per germline. The J segment lost 6 bases and the V segment lost 2 bases, leaving 4 bases of the junction unmatched. The full variable domain, its missing parts supplied by reference TRBV5-6 and TRBJ1-5, is DAGVTQSPTHLIKTRGQQVTLRCSPKSGHDTVSWYQQALGQGPQFIFQYYEEEERQRGNFPDRFSGHQFPNYSSELNVNALLLGDSALYLCASSFAGGSQPQHFGDGTRLSIL.

The gene calls are TRBV15 and TRBJ1-2, with 8 nucleotides matching TRBD1. Germline CDR1 reads LNHNV; CDR2 reads YYDKDF (reference sequence). Unmatched junction bases numbered 4, after V lost 0 bases and J lost 7 bases. CDR3 length: 14 residues. The CDR3 loop reads CATSRDGTGIGYTF. The CDR3 DNA is TGTGCCACCAGCAGAGACGGGACAGGAATTGGCTACACCTTC.

The chain employs TRBV7-9 and TRBJ1-2; D ambiguous. Germline-derived CDR1 and CDR2 are SEHNR and FQNEAQ (reference sequence). CDR3 length equals 13 residues. With 5 bases removed from V and 7 bases from J, the gap between germline ends came to 14 bases. The CDR3 loop is CASSPDFTAGYTF. The CDR3 DNA reads as TGTGCCAGCAGCCCGGACTTTACAGCTGGCTACACCTTC.

The chain links TRBV10-3 to TRBJ1-6, with 9 bases identical to TRBD1. Trimming removed 0 bases from V and 1 base from J; junction bases left unmatched: 7. This CDR3 comprises 19 residues. The germline CDR1 and CDR2 sequences are ENHRY and SYGVKD. CDR3 protein: CAISESADRGISYNSPLHF. The DNA of the CDR3 is TGTGCCATCAGTGAGTCAGCGGACAGGGGTATTTCCTATAATTCACCCCTCCACTTT.

The chain employs TRBV10-3 and TRBJ1-5; D uncertain. The CDR3 covers 14 residues. V was cut by 6 bases and J by 0 bases, with 9 bases left in between. From germline, CDR1 is ENHRY and CDR2 SYGVKD. The CDR3 sequence: CAIRDLYSNQPQHF. Here the CDR3 DNA reads TGTGCCATCAGGGACCTTTATAGCAATCAGCCCCAGCATTTT.

The chain recombines TRBV5-8 with TRBJ2-1; 11 positions match TRBD1. Germline lookup yields CDR1 SGHTS and CDR2 YDEGEE. V was clipped by 3 bases and J by 8 bases; unmatched bases: 1. The CDR3 covers 13 residues. CDR3 loop: CASSWGQGDEQFF. The CDR3 bases are TGTGCCAGCAGCTGGGGACAGGGGGATGAGCAGTTCTTC.

A few counts support this clone. The rearrangement uses TRBV7-9 and TRBJ1-3; no firm D call. The CDR3 consists of 15 residues. Germline CDR1 and CDR2: SEHNR and FQNEAQ (reference sequence). V was trimmed by 0 bases and J by 2 bases, leaving 8 bases between them. The CDR3: CASSLAGYAGNTIYF. DNA of the CDR3: TGTGCCAGCAGCTTAGCGGGATATGCTGGAAACACCATATATTTT.

The rearrangement links TRBV6-5 to TRBJ1-3; 9 nucleotides line up with TRBD1. Germline assignment: CDR1 MNHEY and CDR2 SVGAGI. Losses at the gene ends were 5 bases for V and 4 bases for J; bases not matched to a gene: 3. The CDR3 contains 14 residues. The CDR3 nucleotides are TGTGCCAGCAGTCCGGGACAGGGAGGAAACACCATATATTTT. Protein: CASSPGQGGNTIYF.

This chain joins TRBV6-2 or TRBV6-3 and TRBJ1-2, with D tentatively TRBD1 (6 bases). The CDR3 runs to 14 residues. Trimming pared 6 bases from V and 8 bases from J, leaving 19 bases between. From germline, CDR1 is MNHEY and CDR2 SVGEGT. Here the CDR3 DNA reads TGTGCCAGCAGCGAAAACACAGGGCGACGGGGCTACACCTTC. Its translation is CASSENTGRRGYTF.

The V and J genes are TRBV11-2 and TRBJ2-3, with 10 bases identical to TRBD2. Germline trimming cut 3 bases from V and 4 bases from J; bases unmatched to any gene: 10. The CDR3 runs to 17 residues. Germline V CDR1 and CDR2: SGHAT, FQNNGV. CDR3 region: CASSFAASGSGPDTQYF. The CDR3 DNA sequence: TGTGCCAGCAGCTTCGCGGCTAGCGGGAGCGGCCCAGATACGCAGTATTTT.

The chain uses TRBV2 and TRBJ2-2; 8 nucleotides align to TRBD1. The ends lost 7 bases at V and 0 bases at J; junction bases unmatched: 4. Germline CDR1 SNHLY, CDR2 FYNNEI. The CDR3 loop spans 15 amino acids. The CDR3 is CASIKQGANTGELFF. The CDR3 DNA follows: TGTGCCAGCATCAAACAGGGGGCGAACACCGGGGAGCTGTTTTTT.

Only one count was recorded for this clone. The J gene is TRBJ2-7, the V gene TRBV3-1 (or the pseudogene TRBV3-2); the D is unclear. Germline CDR1 is LGHDT and CDR2 is YNNKEL (reference sequence). V was pared by 4 bases and J by 7 bases, with 11 bases between. The CDR3 totals 12 residues. CDR3 nucleotide sequence: TGTGCCAGCAGCCTGCAACGTGGGGAGCAGTACTTC. Residues: CASSLQRGEQYF.

V gene TRBV5-5 combines with J gene TRBJ1-2; D uncertain. V lost 2 bases, J lost 0 bases, and 11 bases lay in between. The length of the CDR3 is 15 residues. Germline V gene sequence: CDR1 SGHKS, CDR2 YYEKEE (reference sequence). CDR3 protein: CASSFQPLANYGYTF. The CDR3 nucleotides are TGTGCCAGCAGCTTTCAACCCCTAGCTAACTATGGCTACACCTTC.

V is TRBV27 and J is TRBJ2-3; 9 bases agree with TRBD2. Germline values: CDR1 MNHEY, CDR2 SMNVEV (reference sequence). V shed 7 bases and J 2 bases; nucleotides not matched to a gene: 10. The CDR3 runs 16 residues. CDR3 residues: CASTLTSGSYTDTQYF. The DNA of the CDR3 is TGTGCCAGCACCCTGACTAGCGGAAGCTACACAGATACGCAGTATTTT.

The CDR3 sequence: CASSQAFQATNEKLFF. DNA for the CDR3: TGTGCCAGCAGCCAAGCTTTCCAAGCAACTAATGAAAAACTGTTTTTT. The J gene is TRBJ1-4, the V gene TRBV4-2; D is undetermined. Germline CDR1 and CDR2: LGHNA and YNFKEQ. V was pared by 1 base and J by 0 bases, with 9 bases between. CDR3 length: 16 residues.

In DNA, the CDR3 is TGCGCCAGCAGCAGCCCAAGGGGGCAGGCCACTCGTGACGAGCAGTACTTC. Amino acid sequence: CASSSPRGQATRDEQYF. V and J are TRBV5-1 and TRBJ2-7, with 7 bases aligning to TRBD1. Germline V gene sequence: CDR1 SGHRS, CDR2 YFSETQ. This CDR3 contains 17 residues. The ends lost 4 bases at V and 5 bases at J; junction bases unmatched: 18.

The V and J genes are TRBV7-2 and TRBJ2-7, with 9 nucleotides matching TRBD1. V trimming: 10 bases; J trimming: 4 bases; junction bases outside the gene matches: 11. CDR1 is SGHTA and CDR2 is FQGNSA in the germline V gene. The length of the CDR3 is 14 residues. CDR3 region: CATTPGTGSYEQYF. The CDR3 DNA reads TGTGCCACAACCCCCGGGACAGGGTCTTACGAGCAGTACTTC.

The V and J genes are TRBV3-1 (or the pseudogene TRBV3-2) and TRBJ2-3; TRBD1 matches 7 bases. Germline V CDR1 and CDR2: LGHDT, YNNKEL (reference sequence). Trimming removed 2 bases from V and 4 bases from J; junction bases left unmatched: 0. CDR3 length: 13 residues. The CDR3 region is CASSQQGADTQYF. CDR3 nucleotides: TGTGCCAGCAGCCAACAGGGGGCAGATACGCAGTATTTT.

The chain couples TRBV7-9 to TRBJ2-1; TRBD2 matches 11 bases. The CDR3 length is 15 residues. Germline CDR1 reads SEHNR; CDR2 reads FQNEAQ (reference sequence). With V trimmed by 5 bases and J by 0 bases, 0 bases remained unmatched. The CDR3 reads CASSGTSGSYNEQFF. The CDR3 DNA is TGTGCCAGCAGCGGGACTAGCGGCTCCTACAATGAGCAGTTCTTC.

The chain carries TRBV7-9 and TRBJ1-6; weak D call: TRBD1 (6 bases). V was pared by 5 bases and J by 5 bases, with 13 bases between. The CDR3 totals 15 residues. The germline V gene encodes CDR1 SEHNR and CDR2 FQNEAQ (reference sequence). CDR3 sequence (DNA): TGTGCCAGCAGCCCCGCCGGGACAAATAATTCACCCCTCCACTTT. Its translation is CASSPAGTNNSPLHF.

V is TRBV5-1 and J is TRBJ2-7; D may be TRBD2 (6 bases). Germline V gene data show CDR1 as SGHRS and CDR2 as YFSETQ. CDR3 size: 15 residues. The V end was cut by 3 bases, the J end by 0 bases, with 13 bases between. CDR3 sequence: CASSSVAGGSYEQYF. The CDR3 DNA is TGCGCCAGCAGCTCCGTTGCCGGGGGCTCCTACGAGCAGTACTTC.

This clone was counted a single time. The chain joins TRBV19 to TRBJ1-5; the match to TRBD1 covers 7 bases. Germline trimming cut 5 bases from V and 2 bases from J; bases unmatched to any gene: 3. Germline CDR1 and CDR2: LNHDA and SQIVND (reference sequence). The CDR3 spans 14 residues. CDR3 DNA sequence: TGTGCCAGTAGTCAACAGGGGCGCAATCAGCCCCAGCATTTT. The encoded protein is CASSQQGRNQPQHF.

The chain carries TRBV19 and TRBJ2-7; D unclear. The CDR3 length is 13 residues. Trimming took off 7 bases at V and 8 bases at J, with 18 bases between the two ends. The V gene's germline CDR1 is LNHDA and CDR2 SQIVND (reference sequence). The CDR3 DNA reads as TGTGCCAGTACTGCCTGGGATTCCCCCCAGCAGTACTTC. Its translation: CASTAWDSPQQYF.

This clone was recorded only once. J is TRBJ2-1 and V is TRBV18; the D call may be TRBD1 or TRBD2 (5 bases each). The length of the CDR3 is 15 residues. V was pared by 4 bases and J by 0 bases, with 10 bases between. Germline V gives CDR1 KGHSH, CDR2 LQKENI. The CDR3, as DNA: TGTGCCAGCTCACTTGCAGGGAGCTCCTACAATGAGCAGTTCTTC. Encoded protein: CASSLAGSSYNEQFF.